The rows below give T cell receptor beta chains drawn from one sample of a study of blood T cell repertoires in COVID-19. The assay was immunoSEQ multiplex PCR, and TCRdb's table has in-frame clones only and misses some. The sample includes roughly 400,000 clones, approximately 90% of them seen just once. Sequenced: PBMCs or T cells enriched from blood (not recorded which). These receptor sequences come from a woman in her thirties or forties who had been exposed to COVID-19. CDR3s include the opening cysteine and the closing phenylalanine or tryptophan. D genes are given only for firm matches. Only part of the rows carry a size: once, few, many, or a class if the clone is expanded.

cdr3_length | j_call | v_call | d_call | clone_size | cdr3_aa | cdr3_nt
15 | TRBJ2-6 | TRBV6-5 | TRBD1 | - | CASSTTGVGANVLTF | TGTGCCAGCAGTACCACAGGGGTCGGGGCCAACGTCCTGACTTTC
16 | TRBJ2-3 | TRBV5-6 | TRBD2 | - | CASSLWWLAGTDTQYF | TGTGCCAGCAGCCTGTGGTGGCTAGCGGGAACAGATACGCAGTATTTT
17 | TRBJ2-7 | TRBV7-8 | TRBD1 | once | CASSARAGTGGSYEQYF | TGTGCCAGCAGCGCACGAGCCGGGACAGGGGGCTCCTACGAGCAGTACTTC
14 | TRBJ1-2 | TRBV27 | TRBD1 | - | CASSLQGGGYGYTF | TGTGCCAGCAGTCTACAGGGGGGTGGCTATGGCTACACCTTC
15 | TRBJ2-7 | TRBV24-1 | TRBD1 | - | CATSTRNRGLWEQYF | TGTGCCACCAGTACTCGGAACAGGGGCTTATGGGAGCAGTACTTC
16 | TRBJ1-4 | TRBV7-9 | - | - | CASSFAGGSTNEKLFF | TGTGCCAGCAGCTTTGCGGGGGGATCAACTAATGAAAAACTGTTTTTT
15 | TRBJ1-1 | TRBV19 | - | - | CASTAWGVSGTEAFF | TGTGCCAGTACCGCATGGGGGGTAAGCGGCACTGAAGCTTTCTTT
18 | TRBJ2-7 | TRBV28 | TRBD1 | - | CASSFPLMGRGRADEQYF | TGTGCCAGCAGTTTTCCCTTAATGGGCAGGGGGCGTGCAGACGAGCAGTACTTC
15 | TRBJ2-2 | TRBV15 | - | once | CATSIKTANTGELFF | TGTGCCACCAGCATAAAGACAGCGAACACCGGGGAGCTGTTTTTT
17 | TRBJ1-2 | TRBV4-1 | - | - | CASSQGGGFSTNYGYTF | TGCGCCAGCAGCCAGGGGGGGGGATTTTCGACTAACTATGGCTACACCTTC
16 | TRBJ1-2 | TRBV5-3 | TRBD1 | - | CARSSIVTGAFPGYTF | TGTGCCAGAAGCTCGATCGTGACAGGGGCTTTTCCTGGCTACACCTTC
13 | TRBJ2-3 | TRBV7-9 | - | - | CASSPNGGKTQYF | TGTGCCAGCAGCCCTAACGGGGGAAAGACGCAGTATTTT
14 | TRBJ2-1 | TRBV19 | - | few | CASSKLGGYNEQFF | TGTGCCAGTAGTAAGCTCGGAGGGTATAATGAGCAGTTCTTC
13 | TRBJ1-1 | TRBV18 | - | - | CASKVALNTEAFF | TGTGCCAGTAAAGTAGCGTTGAACACTGAAGCTTTCTTT
16 | TRBJ2-1 | TRBV12-5 | - | - | CASGLRRTGYYNEQFF | TGTGCTAGTGGTTTGAGAAGAACAGGGTACTACAATGAGCAGTTCTTC
14 | TRBJ1-4 | TRBV5-8 | - | - | CASSTRQRGEKLFF | TGTGCCAGCAGCACTCGACAAAGGGGTGAAAAACTGTTTTTT
14 | TRBJ1-2 | TRBV19 | - | - | CASSILGLGYGYTF | TGTGCCAGTAGTATCTTGGGCCTCGGCTATGGCTACACCTTC
15 | TRBJ1-1 | TRBV7-2 | TRBD1 | - | CASSLLWDRYTEAFF | TGTGCCAGCAGCCTCCTGTGGGACAGGTACACTGAAGCTTTCTTT
16 | TRBJ2-1 | TRBV9 | TRBD2 | - | CASSPRLAGAVGEQFF | TGTGCCAGCAGCCCCAGACTAGCGGGGGCGGTCGGAGAGCAGTTCTTC
14 | TRBJ2-7 | TRBV18 | TRBD1 | - | CASSPLQGSDEQYF | TGTGCCAGCTCACCCCTACAGGGGTCCGACGAGCAGTACTTC
15 | TRBJ1-5 | TRBV7-9 | - | - | CASSLGAGAGQPQHF | TGTGCCAGCAGCCTAGGGGCAGGGGCAGGGCAGCCCCAGCATTTT
12 | TRBJ2-7 | TRBV11-2 | - | - | CASSFQINEQYF | TGTGCCAGCAGCTTCCAGATCAACGAGCAGTACTTC
13 | TRBJ2-3 | TRBV27 | - | - | CASSLSRPDTQYF | TGTGCCAGCAGTTTATCGCGGCCAGATACGCAGTATTTT
15 | TRBJ2-3 | TRBV7-3 | - | - | CASSPTLSGLHTQYF | TGTGCCAGCAGCCCTACCCTAAGCGGGTTACATACGCAGTATTTT
15 | TRBJ1-3 | TRBV27 | - | once | CASSPWLSSGNTIYF | TGTGCCAGCAGTCCGTGGTTGAGCTCTGGAAACACCATATATTTT
13 | TRBJ1-5 | TRBV4-1 | - | - | CASSQGGNQPQHF | TGCGCCAGCAGCCAAGGAGGTAATCAGCCCCAGCATTTT
16 | TRBJ1-3 | TRBV2 | TRBD1 | - | CASGIPGQGAGNTIYF | TGTGCCAGCGGGATACCGGGACAGGGTGCTGGAAACACCATATATTTT